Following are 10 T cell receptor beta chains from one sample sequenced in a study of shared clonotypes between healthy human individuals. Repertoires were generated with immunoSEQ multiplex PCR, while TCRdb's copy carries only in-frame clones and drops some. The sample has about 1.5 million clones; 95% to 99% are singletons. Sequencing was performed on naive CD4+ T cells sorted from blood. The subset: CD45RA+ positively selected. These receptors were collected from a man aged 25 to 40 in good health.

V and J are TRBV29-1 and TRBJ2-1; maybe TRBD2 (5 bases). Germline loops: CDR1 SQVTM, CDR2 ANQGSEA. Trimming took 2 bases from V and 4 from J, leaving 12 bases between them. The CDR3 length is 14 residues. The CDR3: CSVELPSRYNEQFF. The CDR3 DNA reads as TGCAGCGTTGAACTCCCTAGCAGATACAATGAGCAGTTCTTC.

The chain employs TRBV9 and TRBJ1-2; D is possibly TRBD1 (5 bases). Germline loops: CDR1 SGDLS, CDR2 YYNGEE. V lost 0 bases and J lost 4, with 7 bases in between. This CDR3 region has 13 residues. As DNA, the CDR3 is TGTGCCAGCAGCGTAGAGAGGGGCTATGGCTACACCTTC. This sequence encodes CASSVERGYGYTF.

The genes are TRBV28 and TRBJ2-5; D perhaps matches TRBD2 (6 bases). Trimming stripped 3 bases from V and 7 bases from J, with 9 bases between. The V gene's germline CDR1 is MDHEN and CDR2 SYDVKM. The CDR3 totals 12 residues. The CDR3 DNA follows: TGTGCCAGCAGTTTTCTGGGGGGGACCCAGTACTTC. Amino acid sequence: CASSFLGGTQYF.

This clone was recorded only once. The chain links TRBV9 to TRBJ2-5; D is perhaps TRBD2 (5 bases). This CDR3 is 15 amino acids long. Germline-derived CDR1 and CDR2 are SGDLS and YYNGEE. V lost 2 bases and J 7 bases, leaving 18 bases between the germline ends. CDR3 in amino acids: CASSVSSRGIGTQYF. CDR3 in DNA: TGTGCCAGCAGCGTTTCTAGTCGGGGTATCGGGACCCAGTACTTC.

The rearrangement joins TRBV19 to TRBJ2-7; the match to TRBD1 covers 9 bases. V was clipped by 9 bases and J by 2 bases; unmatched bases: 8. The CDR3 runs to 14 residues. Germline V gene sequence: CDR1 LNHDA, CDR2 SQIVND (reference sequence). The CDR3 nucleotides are TGTGCCAGCAGCCCGGGACAGGGTACCTACGAGCAGTACTTC. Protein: CASSPGQGTYEQYF. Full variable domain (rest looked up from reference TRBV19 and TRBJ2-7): DGGITQSPKYLFRKEGQNVTLSCEQNLNHDAMYWYRQDPGQGLRLIYYSQIVNDFQKGDIAEGYSVSREKKESFPLTVTSAQKNPTAFYLCASSPGQGTYEQYFGPGTRLTVT.

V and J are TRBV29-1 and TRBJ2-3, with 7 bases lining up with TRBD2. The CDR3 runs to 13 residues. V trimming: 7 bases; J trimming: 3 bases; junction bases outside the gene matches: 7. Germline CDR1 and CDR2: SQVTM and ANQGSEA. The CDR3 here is CSARRGGTDTQYF. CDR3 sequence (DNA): TGCAGCGCACGGAGGGGAGGGACAGATACGCAGTATTTT.

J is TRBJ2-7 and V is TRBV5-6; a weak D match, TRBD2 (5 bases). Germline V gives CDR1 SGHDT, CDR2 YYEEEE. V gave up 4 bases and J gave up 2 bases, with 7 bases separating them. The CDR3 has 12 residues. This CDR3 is CASSGGTYEQYF. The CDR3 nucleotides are TGTGCCAGCAGCGGAGGCACCTACGAGCAGTACTTC.

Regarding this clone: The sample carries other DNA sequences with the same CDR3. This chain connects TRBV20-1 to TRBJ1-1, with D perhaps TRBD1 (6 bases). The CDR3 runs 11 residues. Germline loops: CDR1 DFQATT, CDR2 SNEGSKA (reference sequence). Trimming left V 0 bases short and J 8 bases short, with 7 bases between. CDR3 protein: CSARDRGEAFF. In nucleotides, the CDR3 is TGCAGTGCTAGAGATAGGGGGGAAGCTTTCTTT.

This chain's CDR3 is CASSNLGPYEQYF. For the CDR3, the DNA is TGTGCCAGTAGTAACCTAGGACCCTACGAGCAGTACTTC. The rearrangement links TRBV19 to TRBJ2-7; D uncertain. Germline CDR1 LNHDA, CDR2 SQIVND (reference sequence). The CDR3 covers 13 residues. Between the trimmed V and J ends, which lost 4 bases and 2 bases, there was a span of 9 bases.

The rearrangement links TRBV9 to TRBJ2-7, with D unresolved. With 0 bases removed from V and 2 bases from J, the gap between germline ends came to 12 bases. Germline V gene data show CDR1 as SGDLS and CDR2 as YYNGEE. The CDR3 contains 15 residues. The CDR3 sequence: CASSVGSWSPYEQYF. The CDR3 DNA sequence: TGTGCCAGCAGCGTAGGGTCCTGGTCCCCCTACGAGCAGTACTTC.